This is a list of T cell receptor beta chains from one sample in a study of esophageal squamous cell carcinoma under preoperative chemotherapy. TCRdb re-derived calls from the PCR reads in MiXCR, one entry per CDR3 protein. In the table there are roughly 30,000 distinct CDR3 sequences, roughly 52% of which are singletons. This material was collected from a patient given preoperative chemotherapy. These receptor sequences come from a human donor with esophageal squamous cell carcinoma. The donor label of this sample is uncertain. Both conserved end residues are part of each CDR3. Each record gives: V gene, J gene, D gene, clone size, CDR3 DNA, CDR3 protein. The D gene is left open where the match is weak. Size is omitted from some rows. Given values are once, few, many or a class for expanded clones.

v_call: TRBV7-8; j_call: TRBJ2-7; d_call: NA; clone_size: many; cdr3_nt: TGTGCCAGCAGCTTAGGTGCCCAACGATACGAGCAGTACTTC; cdr3_aa: CASSLGAQRYEQYF
v_call: TRBV4-2; j_call: TRBJ2-2; d_call: NA; clone_size: few; cdr3_nt: TGTGCCAGCAGCCAAGATCGTGGGGGGCGAAGGACCGGGGAGCTGTTTTTT; cdr3_aa: CASSQDRGGRRTGELFF
v_call: TRBV27; j_call: TRBJ1-1; d_call: NA; clone_size: many; cdr3_nt: TGTGCCAGCAGTTTAAAGGCAGGAGTGAACACTGAAGCTTTCTTT; cdr3_aa: CASSLKAGVNTEAFF
v_call: TRBV6-1; j_call: TRBJ2-7; d_call: TRBD2; clone_size: many; cdr3_nt: TGTGCCAGCAGTCGGACTAGCGACTACGAGCAGTACTTC; cdr3_aa: CASSRTSDYEQYF
v_call: TRBV11-2; j_call: TRBJ2-3; d_call: TRBD2; clone_size: NA; cdr3_nt: TGTGCCAGCAGCTTAGATATCGGGCTAGCGGGAGCGACAGATACGCAGTATTTT; cdr3_aa: CASSLDIGLAGATDTQYF
v_call: TRBV7-8; j_call: TRBJ2-7; d_call: TRBD2; clone_size: NA; cdr3_nt: TGTGCCAGCAGCTCTAGCGGGAGGGCCACGTACGAGCAGTACTTC; cdr3_aa: CASSSSGRATYEQYF
v_call: TRBV6-2/TRBV6-3; j_call: TRBJ2-7; d_call: TRBD2; clone_size: NA; cdr3_nt: TGTGCCAGCAGTCGCTTCCTGACTAGCGGGGGGTTTGACTCCTACGAGCAGTACTTC; cdr3_aa: CASSRFLTSGGFDSYEQYF
v_call: TRBV11-3; j_call: TRBJ1-6; d_call: TRBD1; clone_size: few; cdr3_nt: TGTGCCAGCAGCGTTACAGGGGGGCCGGGAAAAGATACTTCACCCCTCCACTTT; cdr3_aa: CASSVTGGPGKDTSPLHF
v_call: TRBV6-1; j_call: TRBJ2-5; d_call: NA; clone_size: NA; cdr3_nt: TGTGCCAGCAGCCGATCCCAAGAGACCCAGTACTTC; cdr3_aa: CASSRSQETQYF
v_call: TRBV7-2; j_call: TRBJ2-5; d_call: NA; clone_size: many; cdr3_nt: TGTGCCAGCAGCTTAGAAGGCGGCCCTCTAGAGCAGTACTTC; cdr3_aa: CASSLEGGPLEQYF
v_call: TRBV27; j_call: TRBJ2-5; d_call: NA; clone_size: NA; cdr3_nt: TGTGCCAGCAGTGGCGAAGACACCCAGTACTTC; cdr3_aa: CASSGEDTQYF
v_call: TRBV12-3/TRBV12-4; j_call: TRBJ2-5; d_call: TRBD1; clone_size: many; cdr3_nt: TGTGCCAGCAGTGGGACAGGGGTCTACAATGAGCAGTACTTC; cdr3_aa: CASSGTGVYNEQYF
v_call: TRBV6-5; j_call: TRBJ2-7; d_call: TRBD1; clone_size: many; cdr3_nt: TGTGCCAGCAGTCTCGAGGGGACAGGGGTCCACGAGCAGTACTTC; cdr3_aa: CASSLEGTGVHEQYF
v_call: TRBV11-2; j_call: TRBJ2-5; d_call: TRBD2; clone_size: many; cdr3_nt: TGTGCCAGCAGCTTCAGCGGGGGTTGGAAAGAGACCCAGTACTTC; cdr3_aa: CASSFSGGWKETQYF
v_call: TRBV7-8; j_call: TRBJ2-1; d_call: TRBD2; clone_size: few; cdr3_nt: TGTGCCAGCAGCTTAGCAACTAGCGGGGCCTACAATGAGCAGTTCTTC; cdr3_aa: CASSLATSGAYNEQFF
v_call: TRBV11-3; j_call: TRBJ2-3; d_call: TRBD1; clone_size: NA; cdr3_nt: TGTGCCAGCAGCTTCGAAGCCGGGACAGGAAATGTAAATACTCAGTATTTT; cdr3_aa: CASSFEAGTGNVNTQYF
v_call: TRBV7-2; j_call: TRBJ2-5; d_call: NA; clone_size: NA; cdr3_nt: TGTGCGGGGCGCGAAGTCCGTGGCCCAGGCACCCAGTACTTC; cdr3_aa: CAGREVRGPGTQYF
v_call: TRBV7-6; j_call: TRBJ2-1; d_call: TRBD2; clone_size: NA; cdr3_nt: TGTGCCAGCAGCCCCGTTATCAGCGGGGGGGGTGAGCAGTTCTTC; cdr3_aa: CASSPVISGGGEQFF
v_call: TRBV12-3/TRBV12-4; j_call: TRBJ2-7; d_call: TRBD2; clone_size: NA; cdr3_nt: TGTGCCAGCAGCCCAAGCGGGGTCTATGGCCGCGAGCAGTACTTC; cdr3_aa: CASSPSGVYGREQYF
v_call: TRBV7-2; j_call: TRBJ2-7; d_call: NA; clone_size: NA; cdr3_nt: TGTGCCAGCAGCGCGGCGCCTAGGGGCCGCCTCACAGATACGCAGTACTTC; cdr3_aa: CASSAAPRGRLTDTQYF
v_call: TRBV7-2; j_call: TRBJ2-3; d_call: TRBD2; clone_size: NA; cdr3_nt: TGTGCCAGCAGCCTTAGCGGGCCGACAGATACGCAGTATTTT; cdr3_aa: CASSLSGPTDTQYF
v_call: TRBV7-2; j_call: TRBJ2-2; d_call: NA; clone_size: NA; cdr3_nt: TGTGCCAGGAACAAACGGGGGGAGAGCACAGGGGCGCTGTTTTTT; cdr3_aa: CARNKRGESTGALFF
v_call: TRBV6-5; j_call: TRBJ1-4; d_call: NA; clone_size: few; cdr3_nt: TGTGCCAGCAGTTACCGTCCAGCAACGGATGAAAAACTGTTTTTT; cdr3_aa: CASSYRPATDEKLFF
v_call: TRBV12-3/TRBV12-4; j_call: TRBJ2-6; d_call: NA; clone_size: few; cdr3_nt: TGTGCCAGCAGCGCACGGGGGGCCAACGTCCTGACTTTC; cdr3_aa: CASSARGANVLTF
v_call: TRBV6-1; j_call: TRBJ2-1; d_call: TRBD1; clone_size: many; cdr3_nt: TGTGCCAGCGGTAGAGGCGGGACAGGGGGCGGTGAGCAGTTCTTC; cdr3_aa: CASGRGGTGGGEQFF
v_call: TRBV24-1; j_call: TRBJ2-1; d_call: NA; clone_size: once; cdr3_nt: TGTGCCACCAGTGATTTTTCGAGGAATGAGCAGTTCTTC; cdr3_aa: CATSDFSRNEQFF
v_call: TRBV7-8; j_call: TRBJ2-5; d_call: NA; clone_size: NA; cdr3_nt: TGTGCCGGCAGCTTAGTCGGCGGGGGCCCAGATACCCAGTACTTC; cdr3_aa: CAGSLVGGGPDTQYF
v_call: TRBV6-1; j_call: TRBJ2-1; d_call: TRBD2; clone_size: NA; cdr3_nt: TGTGCCAGCAGACCTAGCGGGAGGAACTACAATGAGCAGTTCTTC; cdr3_aa: CASRPSGRNYNEQFF
v_call: TRBV7-6; j_call: TRBJ2-3; d_call: TRBD2; clone_size: NA; cdr3_nt: TGTGCCAGCAGGGGGCGGGGGGTCAAAGACATGCAGTACTTT; cdr3_aa: CASRGRGVKDMQYF
v_call: TRBV7-8; j_call: TRBJ2-5; d_call: NA; clone_size: few; cdr3_nt: TGTGCCAGCAGCCCTCTGGGGACCCAGTACTTC; cdr3_aa: CASSPLGTQYF
v_call: TRBV27; j_call: TRBJ2-2; d_call: TRBD1; clone_size: many; cdr3_nt: TGTGCCAGCAGGAACACCGGGACAGGGGACACCGGGGAGCTGTTTTTT; cdr3_aa: CASRNTGTGDTGELFF
v_call: TRBV5-5; j_call: TRBJ2-2; d_call: TRBD2; clone_size: few; cdr3_nt: TGTGCCAGCAGCCCGTATGTAAGCGGGGGGGCAGCCGGGGAGCTGTTTTTT; cdr3_aa: CASSPYVSGGAAGELFF
v_call: TRBV12-3/TRBV12-4; j_call: TRBJ2-7; d_call: NA; clone_size: NA; cdr3_nt: TGTGCCAGCAGTTTAGCTGTGTACCCGTCCTACGAGCAGTACTTC; cdr3_aa: CASSLAVYPSYEQYF
v_call: TRBV7-8; j_call: TRBJ2-3; d_call: TRBD1; clone_size: NA; cdr3_nt: TGTGCCGGCCGGGGCCTACAGGGGGCGAGCACAGAGACGCAGTATTTT; cdr3_aa: CAGRGLQGASTETQYF
v_call: TRBV7-2; j_call: TRBJ2-4; d_call: NA; clone_size: NA; cdr3_nt: TGTGCCAGCAGCTTAGACCCTCTAGCCAAAAACATTCAGTACTTC; cdr3_aa: CASSLDPLAKNIQYF
v_call: TRBV7-8; j_call: TRBJ2-1; d_call: NA; clone_size: many; cdr3_nt: TGTGCCTCGCGGGGCGATCCAGTCGCTAACTCCTACGAGCAGTTCTTC; cdr3_aa: CASRGDPVANSYEQFF
v_call: TRBV7-8; j_call: TRBJ2-3; d_call: NA; clone_size: NA; cdr3_nt: TGTGCCAGCAGCCGCCTAGGGGGGGCGAGCACAGAGACGCAGTTTTTT; cdr3_aa: CASSRLGGASTETQFF
v_call: TRBV12-3/TRBV12-4; j_call: TRBJ2-2; d_call: NA; clone_size: NA; cdr3_nt: TGTGCCAGCAGTTTATGGGGGACCACCGGGACGCTGTATTTT; cdr3_aa: CASSLWGTTGTLYF
v_call: TRBV6-1; j_call: TRBJ1-4; d_call: NA; clone_size: NA; cdr3_nt: TGTGCCAGTCGTCAGGGGAGGGATGAAAAACTGTTTTTT; cdr3_aa: CASRQGRDEKLFF
v_call: TRBV7-2; j_call: TRBJ2-4; d_call: NA; clone_size: NA; cdr3_nt: TGTGCCAGCAGCTGTGCGGGCACCTGGGGCATGGACAAAGACATTCAGTACTTC; cdr3_aa: CASSCAGTWGMDKDIQYF
v_call: TRBV7-2; j_call: TRBJ2-3; d_call: NA; clone_size: medium-sized; cdr3_nt: TGTGCCAGCAGCCCACAGGGTAAAGATACGCAGTATTTT; cdr3_aa: CASSPQGKDTQYF
v_call: TRBV7-6; j_call: TRBJ2-6; d_call: NA; clone_size: few; cdr3_nt: TGTGCCAGCAGCCCTGCGAGTCCTGCTGGGGCCAACGTCCTGACTTTC; cdr3_aa: CASSPASPAGANVLTF
v_call: TRBV7-2; j_call: TRBJ2-5; d_call: NA; clone_size: NA; cdr3_nt: TGTGCCAGCAGTACAAAGGGTGCAGAAGAGACGCAGTACTTT; cdr3_aa: CASSTKGAEETQYF
v_call: TRBV7-2; j_call: TRBJ2-1; d_call: NA; clone_size: many; cdr3_nt: TGTGCCAGCAGCATTGCCCCTCGGACCGGAGGTGCTGAGCAGTTCTTC; cdr3_aa: CASSIAPRTGGAEQFF
v_call: TRBV7-7; j_call: TRBJ2-3; d_call: NA; clone_size: NA; cdr3_nt: TGTGCTAGCAGCTGGCACTCCCGGGCAGGGAGCGCCGGGAAGCAGTATTTT; cdr3_aa: CASSWHSRAGSAGKQYF
v_call: TRBV11-1; j_call: TRBJ2-7; d_call: TRBD1; clone_size: NA; cdr3_nt: TGTGCCAGCAGGGGACAGGGGTCCTACAATGAGCAGTACTTC; cdr3_aa: CASRGQGSYNEQYF
v_call: TRBV6-1; j_call: TRBJ2-7; d_call: TRBD2; clone_size: many; cdr3_nt: TGTGCCAGCAGTGAGACTAGCGGGGGCCCATTCCCCTACGAGCAGTACTTC; cdr3_aa: CASSETSGGPFPYEQYF
v_call: TRBV12-3/TRBV12-4; j_call: TRBJ2-5; d_call: TRBD2; clone_size: NA; cdr3_nt: TGTGCCAGTTTAGCGGGAGCCCAAGAGACCCAGTACTTC; cdr3_aa: CASLAGAQETQYF
v_call: TRBV6-2/TRBV6-3; j_call: TRBJ2-3; d_call: TRBD2; clone_size: many; cdr3_nt: TGTGCCAGCAGTTTTCGGACTAGCGGGGAACCAGTCACAGATACGCAGTATTTT; cdr3_aa: CASSFRTSGEPVTDTQYF
v_call: TRBV28; j_call: TRBJ2-7; d_call: TRBD1; clone_size: many; cdr3_nt: TGTGCCAGCAGCCCACCCAGGGGGTGGTACGAGCAGTACTTC; cdr3_aa: CASSPPRGWYEQYF
v_call: TRBV7-6; j_call: TRBJ2-7; d_call: TRBD1; clone_size: many; cdr3_nt: TGTGCCAGCAGCCTAGGACAGGCGTCCTACGAGCAGTACTTC; cdr3_aa: CASSLGQASYEQYF
v_call: TRBV6-1; j_call: TRBJ2-4; d_call: NA; clone_size: NA; cdr3_nt: TGTGCCAGCAGTCGCAAGGGGGGGGGCGCCAAAAATACGCAGTACTTC; cdr3_aa: CASSRKGGGAKNTQYF
v_call: TRBV7-2; j_call: TRBJ2-3; d_call: NA; clone_size: NA; cdr3_nt: TGTGCCAGCAGCTCGGGGGTGGTGAGCAAAGATATGCAGTATTTT; cdr3_aa: CASSSGVVSKDMQYF
v_call: TRBV27; j_call: TRBJ2-3; d_call: NA; clone_size: NA; cdr3_nt: TGTGCCAGCAGTTTTTCTCGGGGGAAGAACACCGGGGAGCAGTATTTT; cdr3_aa: CASSFSRGKNTGEQYF
v_call: TRBV12-3/TRBV12-4; j_call: TRBJ2-3; d_call: NA; clone_size: medium-sized; cdr3_nt: TGTGCCAGCAGTTTAAACCCGACACCCGATACGCAGTATTTT; cdr3_aa: CASSLNPTPDTQYF
v_call: TRBV7-2; j_call: TRBJ2-5; d_call: NA; clone_size: NA; cdr3_nt: TGTGCCGGGGGGATCGGACGAGGGGAGCCAGAGACGCAGTACTTC; cdr3_aa: CAGGIGRGEPETQYF
v_call: TRBV7-7; j_call: TRBJ1-1; d_call: NA; clone_size: NA; cdr3_nt: TGTGCCAGCAGAACATTCAGGGGGAACACTGAAGCTTTCTTT; cdr3_aa: CASRTFRGNTEAFF
v_call: TRBV7-2; j_call: TRBJ2-3; d_call: NA; clone_size: NA; cdr3_nt: TGTGCCAGCAGCGTACGCCGTGACCAAGATACCCAGTATTTT; cdr3_aa: CASSVRRDQDTQYF
v_call: TRBV7-6; j_call: TRBJ2-3; d_call: NA; clone_size: few; cdr3_nt: TGTGCCAGCAGCGGGGGGGGGGCCACAAATACGCAGTATTTT; cdr3_aa: CASSGGGATNTQYF
v_call: TRBV7-2; j_call: TRBJ2-4; d_call: TRBD1; clone_size: NA; cdr3_nt: TGCCGCGGCACGGGGGACAGGGCCGAAAACACGCAGTACTTC; cdr3_aa: CRGTGDRAENTQYF